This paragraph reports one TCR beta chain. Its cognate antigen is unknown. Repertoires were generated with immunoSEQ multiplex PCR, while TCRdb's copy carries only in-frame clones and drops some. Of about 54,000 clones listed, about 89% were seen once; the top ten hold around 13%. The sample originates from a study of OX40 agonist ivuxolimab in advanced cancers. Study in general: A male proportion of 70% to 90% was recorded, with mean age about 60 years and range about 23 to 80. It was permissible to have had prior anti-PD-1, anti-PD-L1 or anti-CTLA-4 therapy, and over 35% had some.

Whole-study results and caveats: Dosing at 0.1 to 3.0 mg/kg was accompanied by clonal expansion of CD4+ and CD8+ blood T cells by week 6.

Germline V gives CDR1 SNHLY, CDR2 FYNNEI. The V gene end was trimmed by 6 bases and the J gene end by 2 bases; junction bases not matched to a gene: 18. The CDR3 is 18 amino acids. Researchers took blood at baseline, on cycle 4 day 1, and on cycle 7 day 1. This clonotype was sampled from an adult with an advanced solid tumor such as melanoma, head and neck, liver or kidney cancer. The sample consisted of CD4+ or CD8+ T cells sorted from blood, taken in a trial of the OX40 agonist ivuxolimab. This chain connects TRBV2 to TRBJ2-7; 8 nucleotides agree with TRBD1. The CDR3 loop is CASRIRADQGAGPYEQYF. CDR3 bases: TGTGCCAGCAGAATACGAGCCGATCAGGGGGCGGGACCCTACGAGCAGTACTTC.